This paragraph reports one T cell receptor (beta chain). Looked up from germline, CDR1 is LGHDT and CDR2 is YNNKEL (reference sequence). Trimming took off 7 bases at V and 0 bases at J, with 9 bases between the two ends. This CDR3 region has 13 residues. This sample was taken from a study of blood T cell repertoires in COVID-19. Libraries were prepared by immunoSEQ multiplex PCR; TCRdb keeps only in-frame clonotypes and omits some of them. The sample lists more than 100,000 clones, around 87% occurring once. This receptor was identified in a woman aged 55-69 years with acute or convalescent COVID-19. Material for sequencing was peripheral blood. The rearrangement joins TRBV3-1 (or the pseudogene TRBV3-2) to TRBJ1-1; D call uncertain. The CDR3 DNA sequence: TGTGCCAGCACGTCCAGATTGAACACTGAAGCTTTCTTT. It is translated as CASTSRLNTEAFF.